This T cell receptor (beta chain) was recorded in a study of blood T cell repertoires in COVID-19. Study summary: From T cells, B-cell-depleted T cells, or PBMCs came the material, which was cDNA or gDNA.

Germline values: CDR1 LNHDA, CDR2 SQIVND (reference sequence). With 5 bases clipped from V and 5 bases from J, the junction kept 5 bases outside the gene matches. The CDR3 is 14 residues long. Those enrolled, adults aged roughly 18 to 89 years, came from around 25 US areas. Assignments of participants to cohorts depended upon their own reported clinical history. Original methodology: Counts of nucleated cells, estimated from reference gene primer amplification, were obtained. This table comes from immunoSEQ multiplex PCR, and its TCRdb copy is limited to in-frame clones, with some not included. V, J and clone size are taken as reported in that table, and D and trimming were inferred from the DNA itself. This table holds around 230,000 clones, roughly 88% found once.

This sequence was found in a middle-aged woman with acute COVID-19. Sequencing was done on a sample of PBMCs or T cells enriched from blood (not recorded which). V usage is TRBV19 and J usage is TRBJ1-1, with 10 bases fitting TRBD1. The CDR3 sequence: CASSLRTGGTEAFF. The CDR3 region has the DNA TGTGCCAGTAGTCTTAGGACAGGGGGTACTGAAGCTTTCTTT.